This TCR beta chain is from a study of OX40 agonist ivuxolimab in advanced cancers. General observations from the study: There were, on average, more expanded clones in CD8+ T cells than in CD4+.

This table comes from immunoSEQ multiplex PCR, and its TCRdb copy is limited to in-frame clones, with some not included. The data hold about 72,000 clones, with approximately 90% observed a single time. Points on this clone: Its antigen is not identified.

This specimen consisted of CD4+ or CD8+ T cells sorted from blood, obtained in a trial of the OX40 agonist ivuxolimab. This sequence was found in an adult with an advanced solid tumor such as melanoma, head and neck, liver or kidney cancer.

CDR3 bases: TGTGCCAGCAGCCGGACTAGCGGGGGCCGGGGTGAGCAGTTCTTC. Protein product: CASSRTSGGRGEQFF. V and J are TRBV11-1 and TRBJ2-1; 13 bases line up with TRBD2. Germline CDR1 SGHAT, CDR2 FQDESV (reference sequence). V shed 5 bases, J shed 9 bases, and the junction held 7 bases outside the gene matches. The CDR3 has 15 amino acids.